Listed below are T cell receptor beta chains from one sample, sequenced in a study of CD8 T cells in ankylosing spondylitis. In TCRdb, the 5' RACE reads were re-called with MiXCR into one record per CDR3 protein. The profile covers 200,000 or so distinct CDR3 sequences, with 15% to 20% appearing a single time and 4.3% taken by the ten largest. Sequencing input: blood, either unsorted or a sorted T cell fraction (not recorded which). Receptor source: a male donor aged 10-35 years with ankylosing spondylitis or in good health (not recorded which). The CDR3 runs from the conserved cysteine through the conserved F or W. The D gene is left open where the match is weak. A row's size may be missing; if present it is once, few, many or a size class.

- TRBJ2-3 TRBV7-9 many CASTEGQDTQYF TGTGCCAGCACGGAGGGGCAAGATACGCAGTATTTT
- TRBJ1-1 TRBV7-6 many CASSLGGTSNTEAFF TGTGCCAGCAGTCTTGGGGGGACCTCCAACACTGAAGCTTTCTTT
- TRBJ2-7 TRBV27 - CASSLFGGAGNEQYF TGTGCCAGCAGTTTATTCGGGGGCGCCGGCAACGAGCAGTACTTC
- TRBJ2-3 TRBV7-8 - CASSLEPMGTDTQYF TGTGCCAGCAGCTTAGAACCAATGGGCACAGATACGCAGTATTTT
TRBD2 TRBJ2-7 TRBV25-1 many CASGPGGIAQYF TGTGCCAGCGGACCGGGGGGGATCGCGCAGTACTTC
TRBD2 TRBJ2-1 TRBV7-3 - CASSLWGSGSGNEQFF TGTGCCAGCAGCTTATGGGGTAGCGGGAGTGGAAATGAGCAGTTCTTC
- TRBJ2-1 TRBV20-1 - CSAGVGTYNEQFF TGCAGTGCTGGGGTAGGGACCTACAATGAGCAGTTCTTC
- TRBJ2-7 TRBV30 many CAWNAGPGQYF TGTGCCTGGAATGCAGGCCCCGGGCAGTACTTC
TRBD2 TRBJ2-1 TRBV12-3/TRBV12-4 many CASSFRGVSGRGYNEQFF TGTGCCAGCAGTTTTCGAGGGGTAAGCGGGAGAGGCTACAATGAGCAGTTCTTC
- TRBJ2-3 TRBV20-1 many CSAGSQADTQYF TGCAGTGCTGGCTCTCAAGCGGATACGCAGTATTTT
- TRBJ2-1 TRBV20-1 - CSANDYNEQFF TGCAGTGCTAACGACTACAATGAGCAGTTCTTC
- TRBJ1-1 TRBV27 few CASSHGMSTEAFF TGTGCCAGCAGCCATGGGATGTCCACTGAAGCTTTCTTT
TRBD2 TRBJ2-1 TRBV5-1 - CASSLGTSGNRQFF TGCGCCAGCAGCTTAGGGACTAGCGGGAATCGGCAGTTCTTC
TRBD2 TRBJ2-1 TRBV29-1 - CSVDSSGNGNEQFF TGCAGCGTTGATTCTAGCGGGAATGGGAATGAGCAGTTCTTC
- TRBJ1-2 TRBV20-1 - CSARGRAYGYTF TGCAGTGCTAGAGGCAGGGCCTATGGCTACACCTTC
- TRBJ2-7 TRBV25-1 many CASSGEYYEQYF TGTGCCAGCAGTGGGGAATACTACGAGCAGTACTTC
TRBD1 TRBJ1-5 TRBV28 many CASSSPGQGSQPQHF TGTGCCAGCAGTTCTCCGGGACAGGGGAGTCAGCCCCAGCATTTT
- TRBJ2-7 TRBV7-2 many CASSLMGITYEQYF TGTGCCAGCAGCTTGATGGGCATTACCTACGAGCAGTACTTC
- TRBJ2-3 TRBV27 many CASGDIPALDTQYF TGTGCCAGCGGCGACATTCCGGCCTTGGATACGCAGTATTTT
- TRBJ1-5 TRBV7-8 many CASSPTRGTSNQPQHF TGTGCCAGCAGCCCCACTAGGGGAACCAGCAATCAGCCCCAGCATTTT
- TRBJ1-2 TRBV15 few CATSREGGYGYTF TGTGCCACCAGCAGAGAAGGGGGCTATGGCTACACCTTC
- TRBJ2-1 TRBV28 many CASRPGVDEQFF TGTGCCAGCAGGCCGGGGGTGGATGAGCAGTTCTTC
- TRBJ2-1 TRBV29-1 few CSVEAGAYNEQFF TGCAGCGTTGAAGCGGGAGCCTACAATGAGCAGTTCTTC
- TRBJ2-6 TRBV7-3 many CASSSGGSGANVLTF TGTGCCAGCAGCTCCGGGGGCTCTGGGGCCAACGTCCTGACTTTC
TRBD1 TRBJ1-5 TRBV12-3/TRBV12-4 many CASSLTGRNQPQHF TGTGCCAGCAGTTTGACAGGGCGCAATCAGCCCCAGCATTTT
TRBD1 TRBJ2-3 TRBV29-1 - CSVRQGNTQYF TGCAGCGTTCGACAGGGCAATACGCAGTATTTT
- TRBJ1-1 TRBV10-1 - CASSDTGLNTEAFF TGCGCCAGCAGTGATACAGGGCTGAACACTGAAGCTTTCTTT
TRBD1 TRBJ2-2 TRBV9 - CASSKRQGAGGELFF TGTGCCAGCAGCAAACGACAGGGGGCTGGCGGGGAGCTGTTTTTT
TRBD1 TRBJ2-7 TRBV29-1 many CSVRGQASLGEQYF TGCAGCGTCCGAGGACAGGCCTCGTTGGGAGAGCAGTACTTC
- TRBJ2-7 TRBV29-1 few CSVGHSSSYEQYF TGCAGCGTTGGCCACAGTAGCTCCTACGAGCAGTACTTC
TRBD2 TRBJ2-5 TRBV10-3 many CAISEGLAETQYF TGTGCCATCAGTGAAGGACTAGCCGAGACCCAGTACTTC
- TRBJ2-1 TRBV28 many CASTRPSTSSYNEQFF TGTGCCAGCACCCGCCCTAGCACGAGCTCCTACAATGAGCAGTTCTTC
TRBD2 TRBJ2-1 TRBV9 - CASSAALRTSSGEQFF TGTGCCAGCAGCGCCGCACTAAGGACTAGCAGTGGTGAGCAGTTCTTC
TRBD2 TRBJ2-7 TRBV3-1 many CASSQDRLAGGPPYF TGTGCCAGCAGCCAAGATAGGCTAGCGGGAGGGCCCCCGTACTTC
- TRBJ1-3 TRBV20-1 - CSARDSAGGSGNTIYF TGCAGTGCTAGAGATAGTGCAGGTGGCTCTGGAAACACCATATATTTT
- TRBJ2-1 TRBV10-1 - CASSDVTSADNEQFF TGCGCCAGCAGTGACGTTACCTCAGCTGACAATGAGCAGTTCTTC
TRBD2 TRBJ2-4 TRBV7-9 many CASSLQAGGTKNIQYF TGTGCCAGCAGCTTACAGGCGGGAGGTACCAAAAACATTCAGTACTTC
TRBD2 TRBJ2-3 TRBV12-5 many CASGLTLTSGAASTDTQYF TGTGCTAGTGGTTTGACACTGACTAGCGGGGCGGCTAGCACAGATACGCAGTATTTT
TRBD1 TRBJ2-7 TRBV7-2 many CASSGTGIPEQYF TGTGCCAGCAGCGGGACAGGTATCCCCGAGCAGTACTTC
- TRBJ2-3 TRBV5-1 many CASRDSYTDTQYF TGCGCCAGCCGGGACTCTTACACAGATACGCAGTATTTT
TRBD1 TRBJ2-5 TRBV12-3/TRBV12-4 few CASSPTGPGETQYF TGTGCCAGCAGTCCGACAGGGCCTGGGGAGACCCAGTACTTC
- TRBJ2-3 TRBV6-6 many CASSLRSTDTQYF TGTGCCAGCAGCCTAAGAAGTACAGATACGCAGTATTTT
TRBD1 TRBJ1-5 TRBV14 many CASSLGQGARQPQHF TGTGCCAGCAGCCTAGGACAGGGGGCGAGACAGCCCCAGCATTTT
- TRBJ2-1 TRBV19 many CASSSAVYNEQFF TGTGCCAGTAGTAGCGCGGTCTACAATGAGCAGTTCTTC
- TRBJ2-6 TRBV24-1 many CATSDYGKHYSGANVLTF TGTGCCACCAGTGATTATGGGAAACACTACTCTGGGGCCAACGTCCTGACTTTC
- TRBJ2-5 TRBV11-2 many CASSLVRGVGTQYF TGTGCCAGCAGCTTAGTCCGCGGGGTGGGGACCCAGTACTTC
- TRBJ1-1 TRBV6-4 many CASSREQGYTEAFF TGTGCCAGCAGCCGTGAACAGGGTTACACTGAAGCTTTCTTT
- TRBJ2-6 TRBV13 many CASSRGASGANVLTF TGTGCCAGCAGCCGTGGAGCCTCTGGGGCCAACGTCCTGACTTTC
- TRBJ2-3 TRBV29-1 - CSVETQGHTDTQYF TGCAGCGTTGAGACCCAGGGACACACAGATACGCAGTATTTT
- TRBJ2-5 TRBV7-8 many CASSLAIVETQYF TGTGCCAGCAGCTTAGCAATCGTGGAGACCCAGTACTTC
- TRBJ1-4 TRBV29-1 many CSVAGAGSDNEKLFF TGCAGCGTTGCCGGGGCCGGGAGCGATAATGAAAAACTGTTTTTT
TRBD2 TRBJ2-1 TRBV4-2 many CASSQDSTSGTYNEQFF TGTGCCAGCAGCCAAGATTCGACTAGCGGGACCTACAATGAGCAGTTCTTC
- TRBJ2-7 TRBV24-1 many CATSDGVSSYEQYF TGTGCCACCAGTGATGGGGTGAGCTCCTACGAGCAGTACTTC
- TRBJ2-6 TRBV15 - CATSPDIYGANVLTF TGTGCCACCAGTCCCGACATCTATGGGGCCAACGTCCTGACTTTC
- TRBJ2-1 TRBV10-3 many CAISEWKSTVPNEQFF TGTGCCATCAGTGAGTGGAAGTCTACGGTTCCCAATGAGCAGTTCTTC
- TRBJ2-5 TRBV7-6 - CASSPGQAGQETQYF TGTGCCAGCAGCCCCGGACAGGCGGGGCAAGAGACCCAGTACTTC
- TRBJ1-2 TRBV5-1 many CASSLEGRRGYTF TGCGCCAGCAGCTTGGAGGGGCGTAGGGGCTACACCTTC
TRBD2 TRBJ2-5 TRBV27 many CASRHLAGEETQYF TGTGCCAGCCGCCATCTAGCGGGAGAAGAGACCCAGTACTTC
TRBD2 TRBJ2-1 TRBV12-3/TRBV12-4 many CASKMGLAEHDEQFF TGTGCCAGCAAAATGGGACTAGCGGAGCACGATGAGCAGTTCTTC
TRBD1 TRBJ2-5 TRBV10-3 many CATTPGDRDTQYF TGTGCCACAACCCCCGGGGACAGGGACACCCAGTACTTC